The next 16 T cell receptor beta chains were all read from a single sample in a study of a mutant IDH1 vaccine in newly diagnosed glioma (dated by TCRdb to 2020 to 2022). The method was the immunoSEQ multiplex PCR assay. TCRdb carries this immuneACCESS record with in-frame sequences only. Its versions omit some clonotypes, under half of them owing to an unresolved V gene in the studies checked, with the rest unexplained. The sample data list fewer than 150,000 clones, and about nine tenths of these were observed just once. The top ten constitute under 0.8% of the sample. These receptors' antigens are unknown. The sample's time point label, in plain terms: week 11, during vaccination. Every vaccine dose consisted of 300 ug of a 20-mer mutant IDH1 peptide in Montanide, administered subcutaneously together with topical imiquimod. The specimen was PBMCs, collected from a glioma patient whose treatment included an IDH1 peptide vaccine. The source of these receptors is a woman aged 50 to 60 with glioma.

The chain links TRBV29-1 to TRBJ2-2, with D perhaps TRBD2 (5 bases). From germline, CDR1 is SQVTM and CDR2 ANQGSEA. Trimming shortened V by 3 bases and J by 6 bases, and 14 bases separated the two germline ends. The CDR3 length is 14 residues. The CDR3 region is CSVEDSALPGELFF. The CDR3 DNA sequence: TGCAGCGTTGAGGATAGCGCTCTACCCGGGGAGCTGTTTTTT.

The rearrangement joins TRBV5-4 to TRBJ2-7, with 10 bases aligning to TRBD2. Germline trimming cut 0 bases from V and 2 bases from J; bases unmatched to any gene: 8. CDR1 is SGHNT, CDR2 YYREEE, per germline (reference sequence). The CDR3 has 17 amino acids. Written as DNA, the CDR3 is TGTGCCAGCAGCTTGGACCCTAGCGGGAGTACGGCCTACGAGCAGTACTTC. Protein sequence: CASSLDPSGSTAYEQYF.

The rearrangement links TRBV28 to TRBJ2-3; D tentatively fits TRBD1 or TRBD2 (5 bases each). CDR1 is MDHEN and CDR2 is SYDVKM in the germline V gene. V was clipped by 5 bases and J by 2 bases, with 17 bases between them. The CDR3 is 16 amino acids. The CDR3 DNA reads as TGTGCCAGCAGTCGTCACTCCGGGACCCTCACAGATACGCAGTATTTT. Translating it yields CASSRHSGTLTDTQYF.

This rearrangement joins TRBV19 to TRBJ2-7; 11 bases align to TRBD2. The ends lost 4 bases at V and 5 bases at J; junction bases unmatched: 7. Germline V CDR1 and CDR2: LNHDA, SQIVND (reference sequence). CDR3 length: 15 amino acids. The CDR3 nucleotides read TGTGCCAGTAGTACTCTAGCGGGAGGATTCCACGAGCAGTACTTC. Residues: CASSTLAGGFHEQYF. Full variable domain (missing parts from reference TRBV19 and TRBJ2-7): DGGITQSPKYLFRKEGQNVTLSCEQNLNHDAMYWYRQDPGQGLRLIYYSQIVNDFQKGDIAEGYSVSREKKESFPLTVTSAQKNPTAFYLCASSTLAGGFHEQYFGPGTRLTVT.

The gene calls are TRBV27 and TRBJ1-1, with D possibly matching TRBD1 (5 bases). V was clipped by 2 bases and J by 1 base, with 8 bases between them. The length of the CDR3 is 14 residues. Germline assignment: CDR1 MNHEY and CDR2 SMNVEV (reference sequence). This CDR3 is CASSLVQGNTEAFF. Here the CDR3 DNA reads TGTGCCAGCAGTTTAGTTCAGGGGAACACTGAAGCTTTCTTT.

The V and J genes are TRBV19 and TRBJ1-1; a weak D match, TRBD1 (5 bases). CDR1 LNHDA and CDR2 SQIVND come from the germline V gene (reference sequence). The CDR3 has 14 amino acids. Trimming cost V 3 bases and J 3 bases, with 11 bases left between them. This chain's CDR3 is CASSMGSGHTEAFF. The CDR3 DNA sequence: TGTGCCAGTAGTATGGGGTCGGGGCACACTGAAGCTTTCTTT.

The genes are TRBV29-1 and TRBJ1-1, with D possibly being TRBD1 (5 bases). The CDR3 is 14 residues long. Per germline, CDR1 SQVTM and CDR2 ANQGSEA. Trimming took 4 bases from V and 1 from J, leaving 13 bases between them. CDR3 sequence reads: CSVGAGIKNTEAFF. The CDR3 region has the DNA TGCAGCGTTGGGGCAGGGATTAAGAACACTGAAGCTTTCTTT.

The CDR3 DNA is TGTGCCAGCAGTCCGGCTTCCTACGAGCAGTACTTC. Translation gives CASSPASYEQYF. V is TRBV6-6 and J is TRBJ2-5; D not certain. The DNA end favors TRBJ2-7, so the J call may be wrong. The CDR3 has 12 residues. Germline loops: CDR1 MNHNY, CDR2 SVGAGI (reference sequence).

CDR3 loop: CASSPTGLAGVQYEQYF. Written as DNA, the CDR3 is TGTGCCAGCAGCCCTACCGGACTAGCGGGAGTACAATACGAGCAGTACTTC. The rearrangement joins TRBV7-2 to TRBJ2-7; 13 nucleotides match TRBD2. J gave up 4 bases and V 5 bases, and 11 bases lay outside the gene matches. Germline CDR1 SGHTA, CDR2 FQGNSA. The CDR3 has 17 residues.

The genes are TRBV18 and TRBJ2-1; TRBD1 matches 8 bases. This CDR3 has 17 residues. The germline gives CDR1 KGHSH, CDR2 LQKENI. V trimming: 3 bases; J trimming: 1 base; junction bases outside the gene matches: 8. The CDR3 bases are TGTGCCAGCTCACCTGGACAGGGCCATTTGTCCTACAATGAGCAGTTCTTC. Its protein is CASSPGQGHLSYNEQFF. The full variable domain, completed using reference TRBV18 and TRBJ2-1, is NAGVMQNPRHLVRRRGQEARLRCSPMKGHSHVYWYRQLPEEGLKFMVYLQKENIIDESGMPKERFSAEFPKEGPSILRIQQVVRGDSAAYFCASSPGQGHLSYNEQFFGPGTRLTVL.

The chain recombines TRBV5-8 with TRBJ2-7; D is unresolved. CDR1 SGHTS and CDR2 YDEGEE come from the germline V gene. V gave up 4 bases and J gave up 5 bases, with 10 bases separating them. The CDR3 totals 12 residues. This CDR3 reads CASSRRINEQYF. DNA for the CDR3: TGTGCCAGCAGCCGCAGGATAAACGAGCAGTACTTC.

This chain links TRBV4-1 with TRBJ1-4; TRBD1 is a possible D gene (5 bases). The germline V and J ends were trimmed by 3 bases and 4 bases, with 12 bases remaining between them. CDR1 is MGHRA and CDR2 is YSYEKL in the germline V gene. The CDR3 runs 15 residues. This CDR3 is CASSQVQGLNEKLFF. The CDR3, as DNA: TGCGCCAGCAGCCAGGTTCAGGGACTTAATGAAAAACTGTTTTTT.

The DNA of the CDR3 is TGTGCCAGCAGCCCAAGGGAGGGCCCCCATCGCACAGATACGCAGTATTTT. It translates to CASSPREGPHRTDTQYF. The chain carries TRBV7-9 and TRBJ2-3, with 7 bases lining up with TRBD2. CDR3 length: 17 amino acids. Germline-derived CDR1 and CDR2 are SEHNR and FQNEAQ (reference sequence). J was trimmed by 1 base and V by 5 bases; bases with no gene match: 12.

The V call is TRBV29-1, the J call TRBJ2-7; a weak D match, TRBD2 (6 bases). V lost 4 bases and J lost 5, with 9 bases in between. CDR3 length: 11 residues. Germline V gene lookup returns CDR1 SQVTM and CDR2 ANQGSEA. CDR3 amino acids: CSVARLDEQYF. The CDR3 region has the DNA TGCAGCGTTGCCCGACTAGACGAGCAGTACTTC.

The CDR3 DNA reads TGTGCCAGCAGCCTGTTCCCGCGGGAGGGCCGACAAGAGACCCAGTACTTC. Protein sequence: CASSLFPREGRQETQYF. The V gene is TRBV5-4, the J gene TRBJ2-5; 9 positions match TRBD2. The V gene's germline CDR1 is SGHNT and CDR2 YYREEE (reference sequence). V lost 4 bases, J lost 2 bases, and 12 bases stayed unmatched. CDR3 size: 17 residues.

This clone was observed a single time. The chain is built from TRBV20-1 and TRBJ2-7; no definite D call. The germline CDR1 and CDR2 sequences are DFQATT and SNEGSKA (reference sequence). CDR3 length: 10 amino acids. CDR3 loop: CSALYYEQYF. The CDR3 DNA reads as TGCAGCGCACTCTACTACGAGCAGTACTTC.